The rows below give T cell receptor beta chains drawn from one sample of a study of blood T cell repertoires in COVID-19. Libraries were prepared by immunoSEQ multiplex PCR; TCRdb keeps only in-frame clonotypes and omits some of them. The sample lists around 58,000 clones, roughly 80% occurring once. Sample: peripheral blood. Every receptor here comes from a human donor in a cohort sampled during active COVID-19. Both conserved end residues are part of each CDR3. The D gene is left open where the match is weak. Where a row states a size, it is once, few, many or the class of an expanded clone; other rows omit it.

TRBV15	many	TRBJ1-2	-	TGTGCCACCAGACAGGGTTTATATGGCTACACCTTC	CATRQGLYGYTF
TRBV6-5	-	TRBJ1-2	-	TGTGCCAGCAACATCAACGGGGGTGGCTACACCTTC	CASNINGGGYTF
TRBV19	-	TRBJ1-1	TRBD1	TGTGCCAGCCAGACGCCGGGACAGGGAGGGAACACTGAAGCTTTCTTT	CASQTPGQGGNTEAFF
TRBV7-2	-	TRBJ1-1	-	TGTGCCAGCACCTTAGGACAAGTCCTGAACACTGAAGCTTTCTTT	CASTLGQVLNTEAFF
TRBV25-1	-	TRBJ1-5	-	TGTGCCAGCAGTGATTACAATCAGCCCCAGCATTTT	CASSDYNQPQHF
TRBV6-5	few	TRBJ1-6	-	TGTGCCAGCAGTTTGTTAAATAAGGGGGTCCATCCACCCCTCCACTTT	CASSLLNKGVHPPLHF
TRBV3-1/TRBV3-2	-	TRBJ1-3	TRBD1	TGTGCCAGCAGCCAAGCGACAGGGTTCTCTGGAAACACCATATATTTT	CASSQATGFSGNTIYF
TRBV27	-	TRBJ2-5	-	TGTGCCAGCAGTTTCCCCGACAGACAAGAGACCCAGTACTTC	CASSFPDRQETQYF
TRBV25-1	-	TRBJ2-1	-	TGTGCCAGCAGTGGTGGGGAGTGGAATGAGCAGTTCTTC	CASSGGEWNEQFF
TRBV10-3	-	TRBJ1-1	-	TGTGCCATCAGTGAAGGGGGTAACACTGAAGCTTTCTTT	CAISEGGNTEAFF
TRBV6-5	-	TRBJ1-5	-	TGTGCCAGCAGTTACTCCCCTACTGGGCTTCAGCCCCAGCATTTT	CASSYSPTGLQPQHF
TRBV7-2	-	TRBJ2-3	TRBD1	TGTGCCAGCAGCAAGGACAGGGGCACAGATACGCAGTATTTT	CASSKDRGTDTQYF
TRBV5-1	few	TRBJ1-3	-	TGCGCCAGCAGCTTGGAATCTACCCCCCTCTCTGGAAACACCATATATTTT	CASSLESTPLSGNTIYF
TRBV4-1	-	TRBJ2-7	TRBD1	TGCGCCAGCAGCCGTGGACAGGGTGCGAGCTACGAGCAGTACTTC	CASSRGQGASYEQYF
TRBV28	-	TRBJ2-1	TRBD2	TGTGCCAGCGGAGAGCGGGGGCAAAACTACAATGAGCAGTTCTTC	CASGERGQNYNEQFF
TRBV11-2	-	TRBJ1-2	-	TGTGCCAGCAGCTTACTGGGGGGTAACTATGGCTACACCTTC	CASSLLGGNYGYTF
TRBV2	-	TRBJ2-1	TRBD2	TGTGCCAGCATCCAGCTCGCGGGGGTAGGTAATGAGCAGTTCTTC	CASIQLAGVGNEQFF
TRBV6-6	few	TRBJ2-7	TRBD2	TGTGCCAGCAGCCGCCCTCTAGCGGGCGACTACGAGCAGTACTTC	CASSRPLAGDYEQYF
TRBV5-1	-	TRBJ2-2	-	TGCGCCAGCAGCTTGGCCCGGACAGACTACACCGGGGAGCTGTTTTTT	CASSLARTDYTGELFF
TRBV5-1	once	TRBJ1-4	-	TGCGCCAGCAGCTTGGGGGCAGGATCCGAAAAACTGTTTTTT	CASSLGAGSEKLFF
TRBV18	-	TRBJ2-5	TRBD2	TGTGCCAGCTCACCAAGTGGACTAGCGGGGGGCCGACGGGAGACCCAGTACTTC	CASSPSGLAGGRRETQYF
TRBV24-1	-	TRBJ2-3	TRBD2	TGTGCCACCAGGAAAGGACTAAGCGGGGGCACAGATACGCAGTATTTT	CATRKGLSGGTDTQYF
TRBV19	few	TRBJ1-3	-	TGTGCCAGTAGTGTCAAAGGAAACACCATATATTTT	CASSVKGNTIYF
TRBV6-1	-	TRBJ2-3	-	TGTGCCAGCAGTGAAGGGGTTGAGGCGGATACGCAGTATTTT	CASSEGVEADTQYF
TRBV11-2	-	TRBJ2-3	TRBD2	TGTGCCAGCAGCTTAGGCGCACTAGCGCCTTTTACAGATACGCAGTATTTT	CASSLGALAPFTDTQYF
TRBV27	-	TRBJ2-3	-	TGTGCCAGCAGTTTCGGGGTGGAAGATACGCAGTATTTT	CASSFGVEDTQYF
TRBV16	-	TRBJ1-1	-	TGTGCCAGCAGCCGATCTGACTCAAACACTGAAGCTTTCTTT	CASSRSDSNTEAFF